This T cell receptor beta chain was recorded in a study of T cell responses to AZD1222 COVID-19 vaccine. Profiling relied on immunoSEQ multiplex PCR, and the TCRdb table lists in-frame clones only, not all of them. The sample lists under 150,000 clones; 80% to 90% were seen once. Findings of the study overall: Among AZD1222 vaccinees, only 6 or 7 were seropositive at baseline. Donors, mostly white British, included more females; clonal diversity was possibly underestimated. Increased Spike-specific TCR breadth and depth were observed after two AZD1222 doses.

The CDR3 loop spans 15 amino acids. Germline lookup yields CDR1 LNHDA and CDR2 SQIVND (reference sequence). V gave up 5 bases and J gave up 2 bases; unmatched junction bases: 7. On this clone: Its antigen is not known.

This chain joins TRBV19 and TRBJ1-2; 8 positions agree with TRBD1. The sequenced sample was peripheral blood, obtained 28 days after the second AZD1222 dose. This receptor was identified in an adult who received the AZD1222 COVID-19 vaccine. The CDR3 is CASSGPRQGNYGYTF. The CDR3 nucleotides are TGTGCCAGTAGTGGGCCCCGACAGGGGAACTATGGCTACACCTTC.